Given below is one TCR beta chain in context. Its antigen remains unknown. This sample stems from a study of naive and memory T cell subsets. Study results and limitations: Over 95% of naive TCR sequences appeared only once after error correction, unlike memory subsets.

Both TRBC1 and TRBC2 were covered by a beta constant-region primer of two equimolar oligonucleotides. A 12-nucleotide UMI and the SP2 primer were added to the cDNA 3' end by oligonucleotide ligation. TCRdb reprocessed the UMI-ligation and nested PCR reads via MiXCR and lists one record per CDR3 protein. The table records around 35,000 distinct CDR3 sequences, 13% of them present only once. After removal of 5 bases from V and 0 bases from J, the junction contained 3 bases not matched to a gene. Germline V lookup: CDR1 MNHNS, CDR2 SASEGT. The CDR3 is 15 residues long. Sequenced: effector memory CD4+ T cells from blood. Subset noted: effector memory, CD45RA- CD27-. The clonotype originates from a human donor in good health. This sequence joins TRBV6-1 and TRBJ2-4, with TRBD1 identical over 8 bases. The CDR3 region has the DNA TGTGCCAGCAGTCAGGGACAGGTAGCCAAAAACATTCAGTACTTC. Protein sequence: CASSQGQVAKNIQYF.